The clone carrying this TCR beta chain showed up many times. This sample was included in a study of human T cells and chemical hapten exposure. TCRdb reprocessed the RACE reads via MiXCR and lists one record per CDR3 protein. The repertoire holds 250,000 or so distinct CDR3 sequences, with around 7% as singletons. The length of the CDR3 is 14 residues. Trimming removed 7 bases from V and 1 base from J, with 10 bases in between. Germline CDR1 reads SNHLY; CDR2 reads FYNNEI. Time point in this sample: pre-sensitization, week 0. Regarding treatment: therapeutic diphenylcyclopropenone sensitization with weekly scalp DPC.

Sequencing used whole blood, obtained in connection with sensitization to the hapten diphenylcyclopropenone (DPC). This rearrangement joins TRBV2 to TRBJ2-2; D perhaps matches TRBD2 (6 bases). The receptor's source is a man aged 18 to 29 with alopecia areata. Some clones in this sample may be carry-over from other donors' samples. The CDR3 DNA is TGTGCCAGCACTACTAGCAGGAACACCGGGGAGCTGTTTTTT. Translating it yields CASTTSRNTGELFF. The full variable domain, rest sourced from reference TRBV2 and TRBJ2-2, is EPEVTQTPSHQVTQMGQEVILRCVPISNHLYFYWYRQILGQKVEFLVSFYNNEISEKSEIFDDQFSVERPDGSNFTLKIRSTKLEDSAMYFCASTTSRNTGELFFGEGSRLTVL.